This entry describes one TCR beta chain. The antigen remains undetermined. The protocol was immunoSEQ multiplex PCR, while the TCRdb copy is restricted to in-frame clones and leaves out a portion. The sample yields some 76,000 clones, 82% seen once. The data belong to a study of radiation and T cells in renal cell carcinoma. CDR3 length: 14 residues. Germline lookup yields CDR1 SQVTM and CDR2 ANQGSEA. V lost 6 bases to trimming and J lost 10 bases; unmatched junction nucleotides: 11. The sample's time point: blood 2 weeks post-SBRT. The treatment was: 15 Gy SBRT to primary tumor, nephrectomy 4 weeks later. Study observations and caveats: Top tumor clonotypes rose in blood 2 weeks post-radiation, then contracted.

This TCR came from a man aged 55 to 70 with renal cell carcinoma. The sample in question was blood, obtained from a patient whose treatment included radiotherapy and nephrectomy. The chain carries TRBV29-1 and TRBJ2-1; 11 nucleotides align to TRBD2. The CDR3 is CSVAGTSGGWEQFF. The CDR3 region has the DNA TGCAGCGTCGCTGGGACTAGCGGAGGTTGGGAGCAGTTCTTC.